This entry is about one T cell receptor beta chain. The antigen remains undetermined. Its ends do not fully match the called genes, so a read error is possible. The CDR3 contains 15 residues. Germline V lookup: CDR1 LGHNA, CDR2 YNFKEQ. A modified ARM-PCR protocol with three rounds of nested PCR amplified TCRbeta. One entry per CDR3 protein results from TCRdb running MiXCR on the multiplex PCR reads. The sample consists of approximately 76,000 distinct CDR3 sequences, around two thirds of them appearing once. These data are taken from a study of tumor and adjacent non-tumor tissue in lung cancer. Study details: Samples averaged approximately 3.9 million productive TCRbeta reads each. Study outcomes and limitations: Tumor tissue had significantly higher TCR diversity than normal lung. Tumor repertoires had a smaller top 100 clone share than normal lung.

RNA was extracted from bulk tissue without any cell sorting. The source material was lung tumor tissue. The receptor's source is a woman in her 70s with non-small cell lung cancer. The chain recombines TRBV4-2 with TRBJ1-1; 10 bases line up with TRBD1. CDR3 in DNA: TGTGCCAGCGGCCAATCGGGACAGGGGTCAACTGAAGCTTTCTTT. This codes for CASGQSGQGSTEAFF.